This T cell receptor (beta chain) stems from a study of cytomegalovirus exposure and HLA in healthy donors. The germline V gene has CDR1 SNHLY and CDR2 FYNNEI. V was shortened by 7 bases and J by 5 bases, with 18 bases between the two germline ends. This CDR3 region has 15 residues. The PCR had 60 Vbeta and 13 Jbeta primers. Original handling: Roughly 80 million unique TCR beta chains, 10 million to 13 million of them shared, were counted by a later analysis. Method: immunoSEQ multiplex PCR; TCRdb's copy keeps in-frame clones and lacks some. That table is the source of V, J and clone size, and D and trimming were worked out from the DNA. The data contain around 170,000 clones, over 70% of them singletons. Findings and caveats of the study: Across all donors, roughly uniform sequencing depth was an assumption of the presence/absence analyses.

As concerns this clone: The antigen is not known.

Regarding donors, all were healthy bone marrow donors. The gene calls are TRBV2 and TRBJ1-5; TRBD1 is a possible D gene (5 bases). The receptor comes from a woman in her forties in good health and CMV-seropositive. The sequenced sample was PBMCs. The CDR3 bases are TGTGCCAGCACCGTCCGAGCGGGGCGATATCAGCCCCAGCATTTT. Encoded protein: CASTVRAGRYQPQHF.